Below, 28 T cell receptor beta chains from the same sample are listed, as sequenced in a study of PD-L1 blockade in urothelial cancer. Indicated time point: pretreatment peripheral blood. Here immunoSEQ multiplex PCR was the method, and the copy in TCRdb shows in-frame clones only, minus some. The table has tens of thousands of clones, 81% seen once. Here the sequenced sample was PBMCs, taken around atezolizumab (anti-PD-L1) treatment. The origin of the receptors is a man between 65 and 79 years old with urothelial cancer.

The chain has TRBV7-9 and TRBJ1-5; TRBD1 is a possible D gene (6 bases). Trimming left V 4 bases short and J 3 bases short, with 10 bases between. This CDR3 is 14 amino acids long. CDR1 and CDR2 (germline): SEHNR, FQNEAQ (reference sequence). The CDR3 DNA is TGTGCCAGCAGCTACACAGGGAACAATCAGCCCCAGCATTTT. This gives the protein CASSYTGNNQPQHF.

The V and J genes are TRBV11-2 and TRBJ2-1; TRBD2 agrees at 11 bases. V lost 5 bases and J lost 4; bases outside the gene matches: 4. The CDR3 spans 15 residues. The germline gives CDR1 SGHAT, CDR2 FQNNGV. The CDR3 nucleotides read TGTGCCAGCAGCACGGGACTAGCGGAGTACAATGAGCAGTTCTTC. Translation: CASSTGLAEYNEQFF.

The V and J genes are TRBV6-5 and TRBJ1-1, with a possible D match to TRBD1 (6 bases). V was pared by 4 bases and J by 7 bases, with 16 bases between. The CDR3 runs to 14 residues. From germline, CDR1 is MNHEY and CDR2 SVGAGI. The CDR3 loop reads CASSFRGGYGEAFF. CDR3 bases: TGTGCCAGCAGTTTCAGGGGAGGGTATGGTGAAGCTTTCTTT.

The chain uses TRBV5-1 and TRBJ1-6; D uncertain. Germline V gene data show CDR1 as SGHRS and CDR2 as YFSETQ. The CDR3 is 14 residues long. V dropped 2 bases and J dropped 6 bases, with 9 bases sitting between them. CDR3 coding DNA: TGCGCCAGCAGCTTTGAGGGCAGTAATTCACCCCTCCACTTT. This translates into CASSFEGSNSPLHF.

J is TRBJ2-7 and V is TRBV5-1, with 7 bases identical to TRBD1. Unmatched junction bases numbered 7, after V lost 0 bases and J lost 1 base. CDR1 and CDR2 from the germline V gene are SGHRS and YFSETQ. The CDR3 is 16 residues long. In DNA, the CDR3 is TGCGCCAGCAGCTTGGTGGGACAGAACCCTTCCTACGAGCAGTACTTC. Translated: CASSLVGQNPSYEQYF. Using reference TRBV5-1 and TRBJ2-7 for the parts outside the CDR3, the full variable domain is KAGVTQTPRYLIKTRGQQVTLSCSPISGHRSVSWYQQTPGQGLQFLFEYFSETQRNKGNFPGRFSGRQFSNSRSEMNVSTLELGDSALYLCASSLVGQNPSYEQYFGPGTRLTVT.

This clone was picked up a small number of times. This chain joins TRBV5-1 and TRBJ1-6, with TRBD1 matching 7 bases. CDR1 and CDR2 from the germline V gene are SGHRS and YFSETQ. CDR3 size: 14 residues. The J segment lost 8 bases and the V segment lost 3 bases, leaving 5 bases of the junction unmatched. CDR3 in DNA: TGCGCCAGCAGCTCTCGGACAGGCCATTCACCCCTCCACTTT. It yields the protein CASSSRTGHSPLHF. The full variable domain, its missing parts supplied by reference TRBV5-1 and TRBJ1-6, is KAGVTQTPRYLIKTRGQQVTLSCSPISGHRSVSWYQQTPGQGLQFLFEYFSETQRNKGNFPGRFSGRQFSNSRSEMNVSTLELGDSALYLCASSSRTGHSPLHFGNGTRLTVT.

The chain recombines TRBV2 with TRBJ2-3; maybe TRBD2 (5 bases). The V end was cut by 1 base, the J end by 6 bases, with 14 bases between. Germline loops: CDR1 SNHLY, CDR2 FYNNEI. The CDR3 consists of 15 residues. The CDR3: CASSEGEKVWDTQYF. DNA of the CDR3: TGTGCCAGCAGTGAAGGGGAGAAAGTTTGGGATACGCAGTATTTT.

V usage is TRBV30 and J usage is TRBJ2-7, with TRBD2 as a possible D gene (5 bases). CDR1 and CDR2 (germline): GTSNPN, SVGIG (reference sequence). V gave up 2 bases and J gave up 5 bases, with 16 bases separating them. This CDR3 contains 14 residues. CDR3 sequence (DNA): TGTGCCTGGAGTTATTCGGGGTCGATGGACGAGCAGTACTTC. It translates to CAWSYSGSMDEQYF.

This clone was detected once. This CDR3 reads CASTLVAGGTDGANVLTF. CDR3 in DNA: TGTGCCAGTACCCTGGTAGCGGGAGGGACGGATGGGGCCAACGTCCTGACTTTC. The rearrangement uses TRBV19 and TRBJ2-6, with TRBD2 matching 11 bases. The junction had 11 bases not matched to a gene; V was cut back by 7 bases and J by 3 bases. The CDR3 totals 18 residues. CDR1 and CDR2 from the germline V gene are LNHDA and SQIVND (reference sequence).

The rearrangement joins TRBV11-2 to TRBJ2-1, with 9 bases that match TRBD2. V was pared by 1 base and J by 6 bases, with 7 bases of the junction left unmatched. The CDR3 spans 16 residues. Germline-derived CDR1 and CDR2 are SGHAT and FQNNGV. CDR3 coding DNA: TGTGCCAGCAGCTTAGTGGCTAGCGGGGCGTTCAATGAGCAGTTCTTC. This codes for CASSLVASGAFNEQFF. The whole variable domain, filled in from reference TRBV11-2 and TRBJ2-1, reads EAGVAQSPRYKIIEKRQSVAFWCNPISGHATLYWYQQILGQGPKLLIQFQNNGVVDDSQLPKDRFSAERLKGVDSTLKIQPAKLEDSAVYLCASSLVASGAFNEQFFGPGTRLTVL.

This clone came up once. The chain carries TRBV27 and TRBJ2-7; possible D gene TRBD1, 5 bases. Germline CDR1 reads MNHEY; CDR2 reads SMNVEV (reference sequence). The V end lost 0 bases, the J end lost 1 base, and 7 bases lay between the germline ends. The CDR3 is 14 residues long. Written as DNA, the CDR3 is TGTGCCAGCAGTTTATCGAGACAGTCCTACGAGCAGTACTTC. Amino acids: CASSLSRQSYEQYF.

This clone was detected only a few times. The rearrangement links TRBV29-1 to TRBJ2-3; 8 bases agree with TRBD2. Germline V lookup: CDR1 SQVTM, CDR2 ANQGSEA. The V gene end was trimmed by 2 bases and the J gene end by 2 bases; junction bases not matched to a gene: 6. The CDR3 sequence is 15 residues long. The DNA for the CDR3 is TGCAGCGTTGAAAGGGCGGGAGGCTTCACAGATACGCAGTATTTT. It is translated as CSVERAGGFTDTQYF.

V and J are TRBV5-1 and TRBJ2-7, with 10 bases aligning to TRBD1. The CDR3 covers 14 residues. V lost 4 bases and J lost 4; bases outside the gene matches: 5. Germline V gives CDR1 SGHRS, CDR2 YFSETQ. The CDR3: CASSGGTGEYEQYF. Here the CDR3 DNA reads TGCGCCAGCAGCGGCGGGACAGGGGAGTACGAGCAGTACTTC.

This rearrangement joins TRBV5-1 to TRBJ1-1; 7 bases align to TRBD1. The CDR3 is made up of 16 amino acids. CDR1 SGHRS and CDR2 YFSETQ come from the germline V gene. Trimming took 3 bases from V and 0 from J; bases not matched to a gene: 8. CDR3 coding DNA: TGCGCCAGCAGCTATTTTACGGGACAGATGAACACTGAAGCTTTCTTT. Protein sequence: CASSYFTGQMNTEAFF.

This chain joins TRBV29-1 and TRBJ1-1, with D hard to call. The CDR3 consists of 12 residues. Germline V gives CDR1 SQVTM, CDR2 ANQGSEA. V shed 4 bases and J shed 0 bases, with 6 bases lying between them. The CDR3 sequence: CSVVSLNTEAFF. CDR3 sequence (DNA): TGCAGCGTTGTATCTCTGAACACTGAAGCTTTCTTT.

The V gene is TRBV30, the J gene TRBJ2-5; D may be TRBD1 (6 bases). The CDR3 extends over 13 amino acids. The V end was cut by 1 base, the J end by 1 base, with 7 bases between. CDR1 and CDR2 (germline): GTSNPN, SVGIG (reference sequence). In DNA form, the CDR3 reads TGTGCCTGGAGTGACAGGGTCCAAGAGACCCAGTACTTC. It encodes CAWSDRVQETQYF.

The chain joins TRBV4-2 to TRBJ1-2, with 7 bases matching TRBD1. Germline loops: CDR1 LGHNA, CDR2 YNFKEQ. The CDR3 is 16 amino acids. The V and J ends lost 4 bases and 7 bases, in that order; junction bases with no gene match: 15. DNA of the CDR3: TGTGCCAGCAGCCTATCGGACGGGACAGCGCAGGGTGGCTACACCTTC. Its translation: CASSLSDGTAQGGYTF.

This chain uses TRBV6-5 with TRBJ1-2; 12 bases are shared with TRBD1. This CDR3 comprises 13 residues. Per germline, CDR1 MNHEY and CDR2 SVGAGI. The J segment lost 7 bases and the V segment lost 6 bases, leaving 3 bases of the junction unmatched. The CDR3 sequence is CASRGQGAGGYTF. The CDR3 bases are TGTGCCAGCAGGGGACAGGGGGCGGGTGGCTACACCTTC.

The sample holds many counts of this clone. V usage is TRBV28 and J usage is TRBJ1-1; D remains unclear. The CDR3 is made up of 14 amino acids. CDR1 is MDHEN, CDR2 SYDVKM, per germline. Trimming took 5 bases from V and 5 from J, leaving 15 bases between them. CDR3 DNA sequence: TGTGCCAGCAGTCCTCCCGCGCGGGGTACTGAAGCTTTCTTT. This encodes CASSPPARGTEAFF.

The chain combines TRBV5-4 with TRBJ1-2, with D perhaps TRBD1 (6 bases). This CDR3 has 15 residues. CDR1 is SGHNT, CDR2 YYREEE, per germline (reference sequence). V was pared by 1 base and J by 7 bases, with 17 bases between. CDR3 coding DNA: TGTGCCAGCAGCTTGACATCTACAGGGTGGGCTGGCTACACCTTC. It specifies CASSLTSTGWAGYTF.

The chain joins TRBV21-1 to TRBJ2-5; TRBD1 is the table's D call and was not checked against the DNA. TRBV21-1 constitutes a pseudogene. There are 16 residues in the CDR3. The CDR3 sequence: CASSKGWGRDQETQYF. The CDR3 bases are TGTGCCAGCAGCAAAGGGTGGGGCAGGGATCAGGAGACCCAGTACTTC.

The rearrangement uses TRBV5-4 and TRBJ1-2, with a tentative D call TRBD1 (6 bases). CDR1 SGHNT and CDR2 YYREEE come from the germline V gene (reference sequence). V was cut by 1 base and J by 6 bases, with 10 bases left in between. CDR3 length: 13 amino acids. CDR3 residues: CASSLRSGDGYTF. The CDR3, as DNA: TGTGCCAGCAGCTTGAGGTCAGGGGATGGCTACACCTTC.

This sequence joins TRBV21-1 and TRBJ1-2; TRBD1 is the table's D call, not checked against the DNA. TRBV21-1 constitutes a pseudogene. This CDR3 comprises 18 residues. CDR3: CASSKGRDRGHLRDGYTF. DNA of the CDR3: TGTGCCAGCAGCAAAGGCCGGGACAGGGGCCACCTAAGGGATGGCTACACCTTC.

This chain links TRBV2 with TRBJ1-6; tentatively, D is TRBD1 (6 bases). Trimming took 6 bases from V and 4 from J, leaving 10 bases between them. CDR1 and CDR2 (germline): SNHLY, FYNNEI. There are 14 residues in the CDR3. The CDR3 sequence is CASRATGYNSPLHF. CDR3 in DNA: TGTGCCAGCAGGGCGACAGGTTATAATTCACCCCTCCACTTT.

CDR3 DNA sequence: TGCGCCAGCAGCTGGCAGAACCCGTACCAAGAGACCCAGTACTTC. This codes for CASSWQNPYQETQYF. V gene TRBV5-1 combines with J gene TRBJ2-5; D not certain. Trimming took 3 bases from V and 0 from J, leaving 12 bases between them. Germline values: CDR1 SGHRS, CDR2 YFSETQ. CDR3 size: 15 residues.

The chain uses TRBV7-2 and TRBJ2-1, with D perhaps TRBD1 (6 bases). The CDR3 extends over 13 amino acids. Deletions cut 5 bases from V and 10 bases from J, with 15 bases between. Germline V CDR1 and CDR2: SGHTA, FQGNSA. The CDR3 loop reads CASSPTDTGEQFF. CDR3 DNA sequence: TGTGCCAGCAGCCCCACGGATACAGGGGAGCAGTTCTTC.

The chain employs TRBV27 and TRBJ1-1; no firm D call. From germline, CDR1 is MNHEY and CDR2 SMNVEV (reference sequence). V dropped 0 bases and J dropped 0 bases, with 8 bases sitting between them. The length of the CDR3 is 15 residues. CDR3 bases: TGTGCCAGCAGTTTATCAGACGGGGTGAACACTGAAGCTTTCTTT. Translation gives CASSLSDGVNTEAFF.

This clone showed up just a few times. The chain couples TRBV19 to TRBJ2-1, with 11 bases fitting TRBD2. The CDR3 is made up of 17 amino acids. The junction had 5 bases not matched to a gene; V was cut back by 4 bases and J by 0 bases. From germline, CDR1 is LNHDA and CDR2 SQIVND (reference sequence). The CDR3 nucleotides are TGTGCCAGTAGTACTCCTAGCGGGGGGAGCTCCTACAATGAGCAGTTCTTC. Protein product: CASSTPSGGSSYNEQFF.